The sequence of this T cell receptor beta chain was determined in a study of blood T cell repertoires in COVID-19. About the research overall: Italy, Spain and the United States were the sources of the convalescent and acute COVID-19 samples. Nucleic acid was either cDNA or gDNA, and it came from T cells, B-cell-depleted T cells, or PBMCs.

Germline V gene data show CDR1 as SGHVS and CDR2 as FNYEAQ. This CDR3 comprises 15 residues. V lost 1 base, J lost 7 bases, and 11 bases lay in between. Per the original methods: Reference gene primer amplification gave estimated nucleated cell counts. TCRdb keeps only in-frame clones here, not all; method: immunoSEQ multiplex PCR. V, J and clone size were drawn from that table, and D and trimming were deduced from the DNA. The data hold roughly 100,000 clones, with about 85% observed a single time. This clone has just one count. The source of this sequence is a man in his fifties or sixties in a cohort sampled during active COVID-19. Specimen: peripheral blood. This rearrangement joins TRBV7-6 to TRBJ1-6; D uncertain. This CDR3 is CASSLVIDGNSPLHF. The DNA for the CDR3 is TGTGCCAGCAGCTTAGTAATCGACGGGAATTCACCCCTCCACTTT.